Detailed here is one T cell receptor (beta chain). V was shortened by 8 bases and J by 5 bases, with 15 bases between the two germline ends. The length of the CDR3 is 13 residues. Looked up from germline, CDR1 is LGHDT and CDR2 is YNNKEL (reference sequence). This sample was taken from a study of blood T cell repertoires in COVID-19. Study information: T cells, B-cell-depleted T cells, or PBMCs provided the cDNA or gDNA that served as material.

Clones were sequenced by immunoSEQ multiplex PCR, and TCRdb holds only the in-frame ones, with some missing. Among about 270,000 clones, around 93% were seen once, and the ten largest hold about 3%. The chain uses TRBV3-1 (or the pseudogene TRBV3-2) and TRBJ1-1; tentative D call: TRBD1 (5 bases). This clonotype originated in a man aged 35 to 55 who had been exposed to COVID-19. Specimen: PBMCs or T cells enriched from blood (not recorded which). The CDR3 region has the DNA TGTGCCAGCTCCCGGACCGGGGGTACTGAAGCTTTCTTT. It codes for CASSRTGGTEAFF.